The clone carrying this T cell receptor beta chain came up a few times. TCRdb used MiXCR to reprocess the 5' RACE reads, holding one entry per CDR3 protein. Among about 390,000 distinct CDR3 sequences listed, about 16% were seen once. This specimen belongs to a study of T-cell memory formation after mild COVID-19. Across the study: TCR clusters were mostly confined to one donor each.

Germline CDR1 reads WSHSY; CDR2 reads SAAADI. The CDR3 has 15 amino acids. The germline V and J ends were trimmed by 6 bases and 2 bases, with 15 bases remaining between them. V is TRBV10-2 and J is TRBJ2-3; possible D gene TRBD2, 5 bases. Sequenced: PBMCs or a T cell subset sorted from them (not recorded which). The sequence derives from a man between 18 and 35 years old who had mild COVID-19 (a few samples of this study predate the infection). Cell type and time point are not known. CDR3 amino acids: CASRGAYRYTDTQYF. The CDR3 DNA reads TGCGCCAGCAGGGGAGCTTACAGATACACAGATACGCAGTATTTT.